This TCR beta chain was recovered during a study of cytomegalovirus exposure and HLA in healthy donors. The wider study: In an earlier analysis, around 100 million unique TCR beta sequences were found from some 170 million T cells. Points from the study as a whole: Using the classifier, cytomegalovirus status was reportedly diagnosed with high specificity and sensitivity. HLA alleles were associated with 15,000 to 20,000 TCR beta sequences in a later analysis at 0.05 false discovery rate.

As to this clone: Its antigen is not known.

The V and J ends lost 4 bases and 8 bases, in that order; junction bases with no gene match: 6. This CDR3 comprises 14 residues. The germline V gene encodes CDR1 MNHEY and CDR2 SMNVEV (reference sequence). Researchers ran the PCR with 60 Vbeta and 13 Jbeta primers. Using immunoSEQ multiplex PCR, the repertoire was profiled, and TCRdb retains in-frame clones only, with some absent. The sample has some 170,000 clones, 82% seen once. Sequenced input: PBMCs. The chain is built from TRBV27 and TRBJ2-1; 9 nucleotides line up with TRBD1. The clonotype was recovered from a girl aged 5-17 years in good health and CMV-seropositive. CDR3 sequence (DNA): TGTGCCAGCAGTTCCGGACAGGGGTGGCATGAGCAGTTCTTC. Encoded protein: CASSSGQGWHEQFF.